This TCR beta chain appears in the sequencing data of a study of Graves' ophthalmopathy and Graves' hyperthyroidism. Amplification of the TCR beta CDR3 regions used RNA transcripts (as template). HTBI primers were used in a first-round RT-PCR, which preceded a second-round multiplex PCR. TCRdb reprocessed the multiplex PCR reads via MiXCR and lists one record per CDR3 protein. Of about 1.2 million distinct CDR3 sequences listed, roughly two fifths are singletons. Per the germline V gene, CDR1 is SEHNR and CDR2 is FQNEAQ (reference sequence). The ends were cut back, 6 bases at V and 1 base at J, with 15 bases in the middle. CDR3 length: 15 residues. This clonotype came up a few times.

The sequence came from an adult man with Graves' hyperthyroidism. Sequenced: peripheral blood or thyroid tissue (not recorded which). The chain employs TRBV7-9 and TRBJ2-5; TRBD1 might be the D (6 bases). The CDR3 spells CASRHGQGLQETQYF. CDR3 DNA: TGTGCCAGCAGACACGGCCAGGGGCTCCAAGAGACCCAGTACTTC.